This T cell receptor beta chain was found in a study of cytomegalovirus exposure and HLA in healthy donors. Findings and caveats of the study: The study had only CMV serostatus as immune exposure information. Around 160 TCR beta chains were listed as cytomegalovirus-associated.

13 Jbeta primers and 60 Vbeta primers were used for the PCR. The method was immunoSEQ multiplex PCR; TCRdb's version includes in-frame clones alone and lacks a portion of them. The sample's table shows around 190,000 clones. For this clone: Its antigen remains unknown.

V was clipped by 7 bases and J by 2 bases; unmatched bases: 8. Per the germline V gene, CDR1 is LNHDA and CDR2 is SQIVND (reference sequence). This CDR3 is built from 15 residues. The sequence was collected from a woman in her twenties or thirties in good health and CMV-seropositive. This chain connects TRBV19 to TRBJ1-5; 7 bases match TRBD1. The sequenced sample was PBMCs. The CDR3 here is CASILTGVGNQPQHF. For the CDR3, the DNA is TGTGCCAGTATCTTAACAGGGGTGGGCAATCAGCCCCAGCATTTT.